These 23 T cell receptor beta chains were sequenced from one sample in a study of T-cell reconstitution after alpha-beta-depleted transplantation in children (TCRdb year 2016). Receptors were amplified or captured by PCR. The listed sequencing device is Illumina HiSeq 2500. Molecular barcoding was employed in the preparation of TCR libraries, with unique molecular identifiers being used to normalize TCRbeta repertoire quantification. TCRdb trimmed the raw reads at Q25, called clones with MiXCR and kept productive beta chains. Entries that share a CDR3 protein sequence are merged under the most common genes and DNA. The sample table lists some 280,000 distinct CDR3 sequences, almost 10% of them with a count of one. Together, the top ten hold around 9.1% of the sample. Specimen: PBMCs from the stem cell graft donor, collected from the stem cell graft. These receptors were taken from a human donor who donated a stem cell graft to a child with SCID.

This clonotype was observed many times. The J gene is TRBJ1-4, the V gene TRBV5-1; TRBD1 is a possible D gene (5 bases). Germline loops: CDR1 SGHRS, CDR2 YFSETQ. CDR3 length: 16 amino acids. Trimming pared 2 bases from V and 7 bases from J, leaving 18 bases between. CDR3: CASSFAGFRESEKLFF. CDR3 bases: TGCGCCAGCAGCTTTGCAGGGTTTAGGGAAAGTGAAAAACTGTTTTTT.

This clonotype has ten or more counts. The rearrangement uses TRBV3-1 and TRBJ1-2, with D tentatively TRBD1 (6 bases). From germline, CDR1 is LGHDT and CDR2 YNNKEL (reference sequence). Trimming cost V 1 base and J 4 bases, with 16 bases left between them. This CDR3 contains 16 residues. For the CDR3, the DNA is TGTGCCAGCAGCCAAGTACTTCGGACAGCGACCTATGGCTACACCTTC. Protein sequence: CASSQVLRTATYGYTF.

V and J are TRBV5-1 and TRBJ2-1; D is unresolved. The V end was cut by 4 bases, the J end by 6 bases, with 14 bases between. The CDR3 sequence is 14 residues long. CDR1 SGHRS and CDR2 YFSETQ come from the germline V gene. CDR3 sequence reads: CASSPGQPLNEQFF. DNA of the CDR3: TGCGCCAGCAGCCCGGGTCAACCTCTCAATGAGCAGTTCTTC. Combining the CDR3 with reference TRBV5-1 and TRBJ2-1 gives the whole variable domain KAGVTQTPRYLIKTRGQQVTLSCSPISGHRSVSWYQQTPGQGLQFLFEYFSETQRNKGNFPGRFSGRQFSNSRSEMNVSTLELGDSALYLCASSPGQPLNEQFFGPGTRLTVL.

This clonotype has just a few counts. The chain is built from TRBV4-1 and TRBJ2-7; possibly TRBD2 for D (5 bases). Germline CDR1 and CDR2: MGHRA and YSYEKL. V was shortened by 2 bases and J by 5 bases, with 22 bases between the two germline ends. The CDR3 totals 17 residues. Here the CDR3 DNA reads TGCGCCAGCAGCCAACCTCGGGGTATGGTTGTCGGGAACGAGCAGTACTTC. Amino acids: CASSQPRGMVVGNEQYF.

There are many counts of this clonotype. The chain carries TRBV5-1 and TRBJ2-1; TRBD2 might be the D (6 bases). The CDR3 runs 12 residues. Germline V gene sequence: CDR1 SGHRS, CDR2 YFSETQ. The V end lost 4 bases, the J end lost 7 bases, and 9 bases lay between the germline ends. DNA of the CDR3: TGCGCCAGCAGCCGGGAGCTAAATGAGCAGTTCTTC. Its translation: CASSRELNEQFF.

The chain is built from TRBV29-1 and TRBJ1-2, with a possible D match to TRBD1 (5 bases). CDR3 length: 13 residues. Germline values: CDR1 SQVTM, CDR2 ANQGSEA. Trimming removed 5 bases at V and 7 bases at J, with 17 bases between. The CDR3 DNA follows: TGCAGCGTTACCTCCGGGGCCTGGGGTGGCTACACCTTC. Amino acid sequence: CSVTSGAWGGYTF.

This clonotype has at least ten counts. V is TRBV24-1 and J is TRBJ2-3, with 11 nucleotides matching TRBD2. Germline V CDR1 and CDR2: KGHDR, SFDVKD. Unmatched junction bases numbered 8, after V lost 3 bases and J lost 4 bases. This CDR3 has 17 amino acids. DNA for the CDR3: TGTGCCACCAGTGATCCGCGGACTAGCGGGTCTCCAGATACGCAGTATTTT. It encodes CATSDPRTSGSPDTQYF.

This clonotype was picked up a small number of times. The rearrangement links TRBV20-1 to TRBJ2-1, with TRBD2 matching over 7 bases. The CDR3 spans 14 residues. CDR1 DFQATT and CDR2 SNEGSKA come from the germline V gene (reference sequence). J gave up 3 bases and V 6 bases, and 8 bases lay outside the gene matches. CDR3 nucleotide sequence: TGCAGTGCCACAGCCGGGGGGTTCTACAATGAGCAGTTCTTC. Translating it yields CSATAGGFYNEQFF.

CDR3 loop: CASSQDRGAGTEAFF. For the CDR3, the DNA is TGCGCCAGCAGCCAAGATCGGGGCGCGGGCACTGAAGCTTTCTTT. V gene TRBV4-1 combines with J gene TRBJ1-1; maybe TRBD1 (5 bases). Trimming pared 0 bases from V and 4 bases from J, leaving 12 bases between. This CDR3 spans 15 amino acids. Looked up from germline, CDR1 is MGHRA and CDR2 is YSYEKL.

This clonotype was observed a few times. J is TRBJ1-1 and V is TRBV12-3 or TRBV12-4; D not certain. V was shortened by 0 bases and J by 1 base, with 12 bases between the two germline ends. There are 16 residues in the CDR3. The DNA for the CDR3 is TGTGCCAGCAGTTTAGCTATAGGGATGGGGAACACTGAAGCTTTCTTT. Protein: CASSLAIGMGNTEAFF.

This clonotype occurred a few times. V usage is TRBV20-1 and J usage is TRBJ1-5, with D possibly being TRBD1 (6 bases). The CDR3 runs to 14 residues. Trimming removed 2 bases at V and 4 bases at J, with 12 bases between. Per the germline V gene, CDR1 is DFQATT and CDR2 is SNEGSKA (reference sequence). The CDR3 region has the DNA TGCAGTGCTAGAAGACAGGCGTTTAATCAGCCCCAGCATTTT. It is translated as CSARRQAFNQPQHF.

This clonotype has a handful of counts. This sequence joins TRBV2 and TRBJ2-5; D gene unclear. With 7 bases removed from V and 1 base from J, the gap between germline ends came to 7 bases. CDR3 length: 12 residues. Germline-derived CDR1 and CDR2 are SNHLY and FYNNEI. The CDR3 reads CASTKFQETQYF. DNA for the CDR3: TGTGCCAGCACCAAATTCCAAGAGACCCAGTACTTC.

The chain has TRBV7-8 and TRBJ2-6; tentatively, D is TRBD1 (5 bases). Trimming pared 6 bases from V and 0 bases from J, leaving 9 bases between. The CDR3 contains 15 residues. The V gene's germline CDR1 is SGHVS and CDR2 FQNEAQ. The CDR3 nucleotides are TGTGCCAGCAGACATGACAGCTCTGGGGCCAACGTCCTGACTTTC. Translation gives CASRHDSSGANVLTF.

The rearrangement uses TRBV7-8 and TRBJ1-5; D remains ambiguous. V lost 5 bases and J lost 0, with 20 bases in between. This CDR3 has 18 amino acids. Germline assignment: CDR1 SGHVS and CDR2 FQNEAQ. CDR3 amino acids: CASSPRVGVGPSNQPQHF. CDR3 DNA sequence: TGTGCCAGCAGCCCTCGGGTTGGGGTTGGTCCTAGCAATCAGCCCCAGCATTTT.

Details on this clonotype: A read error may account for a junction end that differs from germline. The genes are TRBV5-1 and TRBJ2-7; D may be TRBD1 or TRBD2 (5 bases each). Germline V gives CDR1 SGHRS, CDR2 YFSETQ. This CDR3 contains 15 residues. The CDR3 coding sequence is TGCACCAGCAGCTTGGAGGCAGGGAATTTATACGAGCAGTACTTC. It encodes CTSSLEAGNLYEQYF.

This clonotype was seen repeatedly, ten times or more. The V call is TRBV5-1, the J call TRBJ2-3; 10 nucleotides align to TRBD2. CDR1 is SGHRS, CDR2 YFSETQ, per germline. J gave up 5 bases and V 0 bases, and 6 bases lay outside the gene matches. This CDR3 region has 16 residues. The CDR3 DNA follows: TGCGCCAGCAGCTTGGTCGAGCGGGGGGGCGGAGATACGCAGTATTTT. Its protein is CASSLVERGGGDTQYF.

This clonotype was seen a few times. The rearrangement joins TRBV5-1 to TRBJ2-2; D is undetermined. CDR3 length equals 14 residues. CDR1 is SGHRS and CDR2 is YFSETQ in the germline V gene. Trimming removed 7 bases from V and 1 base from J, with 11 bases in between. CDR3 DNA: TGCGCCAGCGGAGAAGACCGGAACACCGGGGAGCTGTTTTTT. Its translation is CASGEDRNTGELFF.

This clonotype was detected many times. CDR3 nucleotide sequence: TGTGCCAGCGTGCTCAAGGGGGGTACACCCCTCCACTTT. Protein product: CASVLKGGTPLHF. The rearrangement uses TRBV21-1 and TRBJ1-6; the D segment call TRBD1 is taken from the table without a DNA check. TRBV21-1 is a listed pseudogene. The CDR3 is 13 amino acids.

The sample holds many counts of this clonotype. CDR3 sequence (DNA): TGCAGTGCTAGAGTTAAGAGGAGCCCAGACACTGAAGCTTTCTTT. Amino acids: CSARVKRSPDTEAFF. This chain links TRBV20-1 with TRBJ1-1, with D unclear. Trimming stripped 1 base from V and 3 bases from J, with 15 bases between. Germline lookup yields CDR1 DFQATT and CDR2 SNEGSKA (reference sequence). The CDR3 totals 15 residues.

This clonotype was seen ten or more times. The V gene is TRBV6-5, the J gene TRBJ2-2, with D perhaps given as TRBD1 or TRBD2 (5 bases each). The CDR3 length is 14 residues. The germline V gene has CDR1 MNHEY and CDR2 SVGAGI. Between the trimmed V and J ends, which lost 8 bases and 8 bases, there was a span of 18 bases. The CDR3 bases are TGTGCCAGCGCCGAGGGACCCAGCCCGGGGGAGCTGTTTTTT. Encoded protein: CASAEGPSPGELFF.

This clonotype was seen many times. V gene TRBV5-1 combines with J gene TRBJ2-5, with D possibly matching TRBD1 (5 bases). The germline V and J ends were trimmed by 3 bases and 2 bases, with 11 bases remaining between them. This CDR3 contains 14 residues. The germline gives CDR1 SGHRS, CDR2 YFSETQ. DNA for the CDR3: TGCGCCAGCAGCTCAGGACGGACACAAGAGACCCAGTACTTC. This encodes CASSSGRTQETQYF. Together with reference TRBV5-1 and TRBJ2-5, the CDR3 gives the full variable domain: KAGVTQTPRYLIKTRGQQVTLSCSPISGHRSVSWYQQTPGQGLQFLFEYFSETQRNKGNFPGRFSGRQFSNSRSEMNVSTLELGDSALYLCASSSGRTQETQYFGPGTRLLVL.

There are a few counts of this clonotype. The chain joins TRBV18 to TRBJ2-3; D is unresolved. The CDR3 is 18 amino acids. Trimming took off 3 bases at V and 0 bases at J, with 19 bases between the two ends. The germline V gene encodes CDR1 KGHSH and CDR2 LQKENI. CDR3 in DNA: TGTGCCAGCTCACCGCGAATAGACACAGCCACTAGCACAGATACGCAGTATTTT. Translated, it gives CASSPRIDTATSTDTQYF.

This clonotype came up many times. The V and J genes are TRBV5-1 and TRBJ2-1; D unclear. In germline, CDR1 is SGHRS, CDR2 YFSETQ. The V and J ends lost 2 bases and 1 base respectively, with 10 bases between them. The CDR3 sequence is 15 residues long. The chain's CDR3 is CASSFEDPSYNEQFF. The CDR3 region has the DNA TGCGCCAGCAGCTTTGAGGACCCATCCTACAATGAGCAGTTCTTC.